The TCR beta chain under discussion was sequenced for a study of T cells in Graves' hyperthyroidism and ophthalmopathy. On the study more broadly: Peripheral blood samples were taken at initial diagnosis, prior to any treatment. Broader study findings: Ophthalmopathy was told apart from stable hyperthyroidism by a 13 V-J model.

This clonotype occurred many times. Its antigen is undetermined. TCR beta CDR3 regions were amplified from RNA. When the TCR CDR3 underwent first-round RT-PCR, the HTBI primer set was used. Each CDR3 protein is one row after TCRdb ran MiXCR on the multiplex PCR reads. The sample shows under 450,000 distinct CDR3 sequences, about a sixth of them seen only once. The study left out patients who had uncontrolled infection, other autoimmune disease, pregnancy or lactation. The V gene's germline CDR1 is SGHAT and CDR2 FQNNGV. The V gene end was trimmed by 5 bases and the J gene end by 4 bases; junction bases not matched to a gene: 4. The CDR3 totals 13 residues.

Sequenced input: blood. The clonotype comes from a young woman with Graves' hyperthyroidism. The V call is TRBV11-2, the J call TRBJ2-5; TRBD2 aligns across 7 bases. This CDR3 is CASSGREGETQYF. The CDR3 DNA reads as TGTGCCAGCAGCGGGAGGGAGGGAGAGACCCAGTACTTC.